This entry describes one T cell receptor (beta chain). Its target is unknown. Using immunoSEQ multiplex PCR, the repertoire was profiled, and TCRdb retains in-frame clones only, with some absent. The data show around 2,000,000 clones, roughly 91% seen once. This specimen belongs to a study of shared clonotypes between healthy human individuals. Overall study context: Donor composition was a couple of women and three men, aged 18 to 49. Three CD4 naive, three CD4 memory, two CD8 naive and one CD8 memory plate were used per donor. Study outcomes and limitations: A few donors showed sharing of about 5.5% of naive CD4 clonotypes. Blood was the sole source, and tissue repertoires probably differ.

The junction had 8 bases not matched to a gene; V was cut back by 4 bases and J by 4 bases. This CDR3 comprises 16 residues. CDR1 is SGDLS, CDR2 YYNGEE, per germline. Naivety among CD8 cells was defined by CD45RO negativity and positive CCR7 selection, thereby excluding terminally differentiated effector memory CD45RA+ cells. What was sequenced was naive CD8+ T cells from PBMCs. This clonotype was sampled from a man aged 18-30 years in good health. Some clones in this sample may be carry-over from other donors' samples. This chain uses TRBV9 with TRBJ2-1; 10 bases match TRBD2. CDR3 coding DNA: TGTGCCAGCAGCCTGCGGAGCGGGGGGGTGTACAATGAGCAGTTCTTC. The encoded protein is CASSLRSGGVYNEQFF. Based on the CDR3 plus reference TRBV9 and TRBJ2-1, the full variable domain is DSGVTQTPKHLITATGQRVTLRCSPRSGDLSVYWYQQSLDQGLQFLIQYYNGEERAKGNILERFSAQQFPDLHSELNLSSLELGDSALYFCASSLRSGGVYNEQFFGPGTRLTVL.